The T cell receptor beta chain described here comes from a study of T-cell reconstitution after alpha-beta-depleted transplantation in children. TCRbeta library preparation incorporated unique molecular identifiers. TCRdb re-called the PCR reads through MiXCR, storing one row per CDR3 protein. The table shows 530,000 or so distinct CDR3 sequences, with over 25% occurring only once. This TCR was sampled from a boy under two years old with Wiskott-Aldrich syndrome, due to receive a stem cell transplant. The starting material was PBMCs, obtained before TCRalphabeta/CD19-depleted stem cell transplant.

CDR3 sequence reads: CASSFQGFSNQPQHF. The CDR3 nucleotides are TGTGCCAGCAGCTTCCAGGGTTTTAGCAATCAGCCCCAGCATTTT. The chain employs TRBV5-8 and TRBJ1-5, with a tentative D call TRBD1 (5 bases). CDR1 and CDR2 from the germline V gene are SGHTS and YDEGEE. The CDR3 extends over 15 amino acids. Trimming removed 2 bases at V and 0 bases at J, with 9 bases between.